The rows below give T cell receptor beta chains drawn from one sample of a study of cytomegalovirus exposure and HLA in healthy donors. TCRdb's table, derived via immunoSEQ multiplex PCR, lists solely in-frame clones and lacks some. The table has approximately 180,000 clones, more than 65% seen once. Specimen: PBMCs. These receptors were obtained from a woman aged 30 to 39 in good health and CMV-seronegative. Both conserved end residues are part of each CDR3. The order of the fields is D gene, J gene, V gene, clone size, CDR3 protein, CDR3 DNA. A D gene is named only where the DNA matches it firmly. Clone size appears in some rows only: once, few, many, or a class for an expanded clone.

>-|TRBJ1-2|TRBV29-1|-
CSVDLAVFGGYTF
TGCAGCGTTGATCTGGCTGTCTTTGGCGGCTACACCTTC
>TRBD1|TRBJ2-2|TRBV2|few
CASRAGTGETGELFF
TGTGCCAGCAGGGCCGGGACAGGGGAAACCGGGGAGCTGTTTTTT
>TRBD1|TRBJ2-5|TRBV13|-
CASSPQEHRGTGTQYF
TGTGCCAGCAGCCCTCAAGAACACAGGGGTACGGGGACCCAGTACTTC
>-|TRBJ2-3|TRBV21-1|-
CASSNSLLEGSTDTQYF
TGTGCCAGCAGCAACTCCCTACTAGAGGGAAGCACAGATACGCAGTATTTT
>TRBD2|TRBJ2-1|TRBV11-1|once
CASSLSGLAGGKDEQFF
TGTGCCAGCAGCTTATCCGGACTAGCGGGAGGGAAGGATGAGCAGTTCTTC
>TRBD1|TRBJ2-5|TRBV7-2|-
CASSPGQGGQTQYF
TGTGCCAGCAGCCCAGGACAGGGCGGTCAGACCCAGTACTTC
>TRBD2|TRBJ2-1|TRBV29-1|-
CSVVAGGTNEQFF
TGCAGCGTTGTAGCGGGGGGCACGAATGAGCAGTTCTTC
>-|TRBJ1-5|TRBV25-1|-
CASSDRLNQPQHF
TGTGCCAGCAGTGACAGACTAAATCAGCCCCAGCATTTT
>-|TRBJ1-5|TRBV5-1|-
CASSLDRRDQPQHF
TGCGCCAGCAGTTTAGACAGACGAGATCAGCCCCAGCATTTT
>TRBD2|TRBJ2-3|TRBV9|-
CASSERWTSGGARADTQYF
TGTGCCAGCAGCGAGAGGTGGACTAGCGGGGGGGCCAGGGCAGATACGCAGTATTTT
>TRBD1|TRBJ2-7|TRBV4-3|-
CASSQGTGGRSYEQYF
TGCGCCAGCAGCCAGGGGACAGGGGGGCGGTCCTACGAGCAGTACTTC
>TRBD1|TRBJ1-4|TRBV11-2|-
CASSPRTGGAGEKLFF
TGTGCCAGCAGCCCCCGGACAGGGGGCGCGGGTGAAAAACTGTTTTTT
>-|TRBJ1-1|TRBV5-8|-
CASSLARRNAEAFF
TGTGCCAGCAGCTTGGCGAGGCGGAACGCTGAAGCTTTCTTT
>TRBD2|TRBJ2-7|TRBV7-8|-
CASSSERGRTYEQYF
TGTGCCAGCAGCTCCGAGCGGGGGCGGACCTACGAGCAGTACTTC
>-|TRBJ2-7|TRBV4-3|few
CASSQDPLGQYEQYF
TGCGCCAGCAGCCAAGATCCCCTGGGACAATACGAGCAGTACTTC
>TRBD2|TRBJ2-7|TRBV4-1|-
CASSRASGAYEQYF
TGCGCCAGCAGCCGGGCTAGCGGGGCCTACGAGCAGTACTTC
>-|TRBJ2-1|TRBV27|-
CASSNSGTHNEQFF
TGTGCCAGCAGCAATTCCGGGACTCACAATGAGCAGTTCTTC
>TRBD1|TRBJ2-2|TRBV5-1|once
CASSLTDRGRLNTGELFF
TGCGCCAGCAGCTTGACCGACAGGGGGCGCTTAAACACCGGGGAGCTGTTTTTT